Listed below are T cell receptor beta chains from one sample, sequenced in a study of blood T cell repertoires in COVID-19. Assay used: immunoSEQ multiplex PCR; TCRdb lists only in-frame clones, some missing. The sample records approximately 270,000 clones, approximately 85% being singletons. Material: PBMCs or T cells enriched from blood (not recorded which). The receptors derive from a woman between 45 and 60 years old who had recovered from COVID-19. The CDR3 runs from the conserved cysteine through the conserved F or W. D genes are given only for firm matches. Rows give clone size only sometimes, using once, few, many, or a class for an expanded clone.

v_call	d_call	clone_size	cdr3_length	j_call	cdr3_aa	cdr3_nt
TRBV7-6	TRBD2	NA	14	TRBJ2-2	CASSKAGVDGELFF	TGTGCCAGCAGCAAAGCGGGAGTTGACGGGGAGCTGTTTTTT
TRBV3-1/TRBV3-2	TRBD2	NA	16	TRBJ2-1	CASSQVRTSGSSEQFF	TGTGCCAGCAGCCAAGTCCGGACTAGCGGGAGTAGTGAGCAGTTCTTC
TRBV2	TRBD1	NA	14	TRBJ2-5	CASSVMTGGETQYF	TGTGCCAGCAGCGTTATGACAGGGGGGGAGACCCAGTACTTC
TRBV3-1/TRBV3-2	TRBD1	once	15	TRBJ1-2	CASSQERQGAYGYTF	TGTGCCAGCAGCCAAGAACGGCAGGGGGCCTATGGCTACACCTTC
TRBV12-3/TRBV12-4	NA	NA	13	TRBJ1-2	CASSLRQAYGYTF	TGTGCCAGCAGTTTAAGGCAGGCCTATGGCTACACCTTC
TRBV3-1/TRBV3-2	TRBD1	NA	15	TRBJ2-1	CASSQETGGMNEQFF	TGTGCCAGCAGCCAAGAAACAGGGGGCATGAATGAGCAGTTCTTC
TRBV5-1	TRBD1	NA	16	TRBJ2-1	CASSAAGTGVYNEQFF	TGCGCCAGCAGCGCGGCCGGGACAGGTGTTTACAATGAGCAGTTCTTC
TRBV9	NA	NA	15	TRBJ2-7	CASSVATGQTYEQYF	TGTGCCAGCAGCGTAGCGACAGGCCAAACCTACGAGCAGTACTTC
TRBV25-1	TRBD1	NA	15	TRBJ1-1	CASSERQGLPTEAFF	TGTGCCAGCAGTGAGCGACAGGGGCTTCCCACTGAAGCTTTCTTT
TRBV28	TRBD1	NA	16	TRBJ2-7	CASSYELGQRGYEQYF	TGTGCCAGCAGTTACGAGCTGGGACAGAGGGGCTACGAGCAGTACTTC
TRBV11-2	TRBD1	NA	15	TRBJ2-7	CASSLEGTGRYEQYF	TGTGCCAGCAGCTTAGAGGGGACAGGGCGCTACGAGCAGTACTTC
TRBV9	NA	NA	13	TRBJ1-5	CASSVGENQPQHF	TGTGCCAGCAGCGTAGGGGAGAATCAGCCCCAGCATTTT
TRBV28	TRBD1	few	14	TRBJ1-5	CASSMTGGNQPQHF	TGTGCCAGCAGTATGACAGGGGGCAATCAGCCCCAGCATTTT
TRBV6-5	NA	NA	13	TRBJ2-3	CASTKGRSDTQYF	TGTGCCAGCACTAAGGGGCGGTCAGATACGCAGTATTTT
TRBV7-9	NA	NA	14	TRBJ1-4	CASSLDRLNEKLFF	TGTGCCAGCAGCCTCGACAGACTTAATGAAAAACTGTTTTTT
TRBV12-5	TRBD1	NA	17	TRBJ1-1	CASGLSPGQGGRTEAFF	TGTGCTAGTGGTCTCTCCCCGGGACAGGGAGGTCGGACTGAAGCTTTCTTT
TRBV5-6	NA	NA	12	TRBJ2-3	CASSEVGGTQYF	TGTGCCAGCAGCGAGGTCGGGGGTACGCAGTATTTT
TRBV23-1	TRBD2	once	14	TRBJ2-7	CASSPGLASYEQYF	TGCGCCAGCAGTCCGGGACTAGCGTCCTACGAGCAGTACTTC
TRBV5-6	NA	NA	16	TRBJ1-3	CASSLGGLLSGNTIYF	TGTGCCAGCAGCTTGGGGGGCCTCCTCTCTGGAAACACCATATATTTT
TRBV27	TRBD1	NA	14	TRBJ2-7	CASSSTGGGFRQYF	TGTGCCAGCAGCTCCACAGGGGGCGGTTTTCGGCAGTACTTC
TRBV29-1	NA	NA	13	TRBJ2-1	CSAAGRGQDEQFF	TGCAGCGCCGCCGGACGGGGACAAGATGAGCAGTTCTTC
TRBV5-1	TRBD1	NA	15	TRBJ1-1	CASSLEGKGATEAFF	TGCGCCAGCAGCTTGGAGGGGAAGGGGGCTACTGAAGCTTTCTTT
TRBV5-6	NA	once	15	TRBJ2-2	CASSLGAGGTGELFF	TGTGCCAGCAGCTTGGGGGCAGGTGGCACCGGGGAGCTGTTTTTT
TRBV5-1	NA	NA	15	TRBJ2-6	CASRGQYSGANVLTF	TGCGCCAGCAGAGGACAGTACTCTGGGGCCAACGTCCTGACTTTC
TRBV6-1	NA	NA	14	TRBJ2-1	CASSEWSSYNEQFF	TGTGCCAGCAGTGAATGGAGTTCCTACAATGAGCAGTTCTTC
TRBV12-3/TRBV12-4	TRBD2	NA	12	TRBJ2-5	CASSAGGETQYF	TGTGCCAGCAGTGCGGGGGGGGAGACCCAGTACTTC
TRBV2	NA	few	17	TRBJ1-2	CASSEDLAGWTNYGYTF	TGTGCCAGCAGTGAAGACTTGGCAGGGTGGACTAACTATGGCTACACCTTC
TRBV2	NA	NA	13	TRBJ1-4	CASSGRGNEKLFF	TGTGCCAGCAGTGGAAGGGGGAATGAAAAACTGTTTTTT
TRBV27	NA	NA	12	TRBJ2-4	CASSYLGGIQYF	TGTGCCAGCAGTTACCTCGGCGGCATTCAGTACTTC
TRBV27	TRBD2	once	17	TRBJ2-1	CASSLPFLAGGPNEQFF	TGTGCCAGCAGTCTTCCCTTCCTAGCGGGAGGGCCTAATGAGCAGTTCTTC
TRBV24-1	NA	NA	14	TRBJ2-3	CATSDSSSTDTQYF	TGTGCCACCAGTGATTCGAGCAGCACAGATACGCAGTATTTT
TRBV30	NA	NA	14	TRBJ1-6	CAWKQGPYNSPLHF	TGTGCCTGGAAACAGGGACCCTATAATTCACCCCTCCACTTT
TRBV7-8	TRBD2	NA	13	TRBJ2-7	CASSHAGEYEQYF	TGTGCCAGCAGTCACGCGGGGGAATACGAGCAGTACTTC
TRBV9	TRBD1	NA	13	TRBJ1-2	CASSSGQGDGYTF	TGTGCCAGCAGCTCAGGACAGGGGGATGGCTACACCTTC
TRBV7-9	TRBD1	few	12	TRBJ1-1	CASSPGGSEAFF	TGTGCCAGCAGCCCAGGGGGGAGTGAAGCTTTCTTT
TRBV28	NA	NA	14	TRBJ2-3	CASSLPGTTDTQYF	TGTGCCAGCAGTTTACCGGGAACCACAGATACGCAGTATTTT
TRBV5-6	NA	NA	13	TRBJ2-7	CASSLRGGREQYF	TGTGCCAGCAGCTTGCGTGGAGGGAGGGAGCAGTACTTC
TRBV7-9	TRBD1	NA	16	TRBJ2-1	CASRSTRRGLYNEQFF	TGTGCCAGCAGGTCAACGCGCAGGGGGCTCTATAATGAGCAGTTCTTC
TRBV25-1	NA	NA	14	TRBJ2-1	CASSGNRVYNEQFF	TGTGCCAGCAGTGGAAACAGGGTCTACAATGAGCAGTTCTTC
TRBV2	NA	NA	11	TRBJ1-3	CASRLEDTIYF	TGTGCCAGCAGGTTGGAGGACACCATATATTTT
TRBV5-1	NA	NA	14	TRBJ2-5	CASSTGTPQETQYF	TGCGCCAGCAGCACTGGGACACCTCAAGAGACCCAGTACTTC
TRBV7-9	NA	NA	11	TRBJ1-1	CASSPVAEAFF	TGTGCCAGCAGTCCGGTGGCTGAAGCTTTCTTT
TRBV14	TRBD2	NA	15	TRBJ2-5	CASSQVLAGAETQYF	TGTGCCAGCAGCCAAGTTCTAGCGGGAGCAGAGACCCAGTACTTC
TRBV6-5	TRBD2	NA	14	TRBJ2-5	CASRPRGGGETQYF	TGTGCCAGCAGGCCACGGGGGGGCGGAGAGACCCAGTACTTC
TRBV28	NA	once	19	TRBJ1-5	CASRLPTAFSGSRNQPQHF	TGTGCCAGCAGATTACCCACGGCTTTTTCGGGGTCCCGCAATCAGCCCCAGCATTTT
TRBV5-1	NA	NA	14	TRBJ1-4	CASSLGQGGEKLFF	TGCGCCAGCAGCTTGGGGCAGGGAGGTGAAAAACTGTTTTTT
TRBV7-9	TRBD2	NA	13	TRBJ2-7	CASTAGLAGFWHF	TGTGCCAGCACCGCGGGACTAGCGGGGTTCTGGCACTTC
TRBV11-2	TRBD2	NA	15	TRBJ2-1	CASSLGGGRGTEQFF	TGTGCCAGCAGCTTAGGGGGCGGGAGAGGGACTGAGCAGTTCTTC
TRBV6-5	NA	NA	13	TRBJ2-7	CASRPGQTHEQYF	TGTGCCAGCAGGCCGGGACAAACTCACGAGCAGTACTTC
TRBV28	NA	NA	15	TRBJ1-2	CASSAPGGTNYGYTF	TGTGCCAGCAGTGCCCCGGGGGGGACTAACTATGGCTACACCTTC
TRBV27	NA	NA	12	TRBJ2-2	CASRGTTGELFF	TGTGCCTCCCGAGGGACTACCGGGGAGCTGTTTTTT
TRBV29-1	NA	many	13	TRBJ1-3	CSVVQSSGNTIYF	TGCAGCGTTGTACAGAGCTCTGGAAACACCATATATTTT
TRBV10-3	NA	NA	14	TRBJ2-1	CAISEGNSYNEQFF	TGTGCCATCAGTGAGGGTAACAGCTACAATGAGCAGTTCTTC
TRBV11-2	TRBD2	NA	15	TRBJ2-1	CASSREAGGYNEQFF	TGTGCCAGCTCCAGGGAAGCGGGAGGGTACAATGAGCAGTTCTTC
TRBV25-1	NA	NA	14	TRBJ2-6	CASARGSGANVLTF	TGTGCCAGCGCCAGGGGCTCTGGGGCCAACGTCCTGACTTTC
TRBV28	NA	NA	16	TRBJ1-5	CASQRERYYSNQPQHF	TGTGCCAGCCAGAGAGAAAGATACTATAGCAATCAGCCCCAGCATTTT
TRBV7-2	NA	NA	13	TRBJ1-1	CASSLQGSTEAFF	TGTGCCAGCAGCTTACAGGGAAGCACTGAAGCTTTCTTT
TRBV28	TRBD2	NA	14	TRBJ2-7	CASSLTGGPHEQYF	TGTGCCAGCAGTTTAACGGGAGGGCCCCACGAGCAGTACTTC
TRBV28	TRBD2	few	16	TRBJ2-7	CASSFLPGPGGYEQYF	TGTGCCAGCAGTTTCCTCCCCGGGCCGGGAGGCTACGAGCAGTACTTC